Sequencing of this T cell receptor beta chain was carried out in a study of post-analysis software for immune sequencing data. The CDR3 runs to 14 residues. The germline V gene encodes CDR1 MNHNS and CDR2 SASEGT. With 4 bases clipped from V and 5 bases from J, the junction kept 5 bases outside the gene matches. This clonotype was observed a few times. What it binds is not known. Regarding the study as a whole: Batch-mates among the samples co-clustered strongly by F measure. TRBV segments more frequent in patients than in controls numbered five and included TRBV5-6, TRBV5-1 and TRBV20-1.

TCR beta cDNA libraries had unique molecular identifiers. Via MiXCR, TCRdb re-called the PCR reads, giving one row per CDR3 protein. The table includes about 380,000 distinct CDR3 sequences, around a third detected once. The chain employs TRBV6-1 and TRBJ2-5, with TRBD1 identical over 9 bases. The sequence came from a girl aged 10-17 years with multiple sclerosis. The sequencing sample was made of blood. This chain's CDR3 is CASSGTGGSETQYF. The CDR3 DNA is TGTGCCAGCAGTGGCACAGGGGGCAGCGAGACCCAGTACTTC.